This record concerns one T cell receptor beta chain sequence. Its antigen remains unknown. CDR3 size: 15 residues. Germline-derived CDR1 and CDR2 are SGHAT and FQNNGV. Trimming left V 4 bases short and J 0 bases short, with 12 bases between. The protocol was immunoSEQ multiplex PCR, while the TCRdb copy is restricted to in-frame clones and leaves out a portion. The sample shows over 400,000 clones, 92% of them seen only once. The entry originates in a study of Ad26.COV2.S vaccination and SARS-CoV-2 variants. Regarding the study as a whole: Participants given vaccine showed non-spike TCR breadth similar to that of placebo recipients. Ad26.COV2.S recipients had broader spike-specific TCRs (P = 0.0014). TCR breadth and depth estimates may have understated total T cell responses.

Treatment reported: over 15 received Ad26.COV2.S at low or high dose, single or two shots; about 5 received placebo; per-sample allocation not given. Samples were taken on day 63 after the first vaccine or placebo injection. Within Boston, the person who donated was an adult of 18-55 years. The TCR originated in a person aged 18-65 years who received the Ad26.COV2.S COVID-19 vaccine or a placebo. The specimen comprised peripheral blood, sampled in a trial of Ad26.COV2.S vaccine versus placebo. This chain links TRBV11-2 with TRBJ1-1, with D unclear. The DNA of the CDR3 is TGTGCCAGCAGCTCGTACACGGAGGTGAACACTGAAGCTTTCTTT. This gives the protein CASSSYTEVNTEAFF.